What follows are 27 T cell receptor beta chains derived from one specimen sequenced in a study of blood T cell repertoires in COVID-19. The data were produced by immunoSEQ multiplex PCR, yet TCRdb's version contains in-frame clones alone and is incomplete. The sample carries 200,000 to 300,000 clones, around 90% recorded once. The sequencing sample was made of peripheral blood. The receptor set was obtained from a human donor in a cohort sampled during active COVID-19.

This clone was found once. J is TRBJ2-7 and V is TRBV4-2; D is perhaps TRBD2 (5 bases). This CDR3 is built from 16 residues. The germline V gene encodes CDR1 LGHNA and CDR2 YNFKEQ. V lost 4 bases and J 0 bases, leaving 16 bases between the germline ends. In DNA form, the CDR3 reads TGTGCCAGCAGCCGGGAGTACGCGGTTACCTCCTACGAGCAGTACTTC. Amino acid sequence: CASSREYAVTSYEQYF.

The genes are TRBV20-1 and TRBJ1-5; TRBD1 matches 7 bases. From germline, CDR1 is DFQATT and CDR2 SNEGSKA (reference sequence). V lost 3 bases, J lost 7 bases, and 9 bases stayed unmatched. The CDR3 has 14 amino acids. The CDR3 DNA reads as TGCAGTGCTAGTGATCAGGGGGTAGGCCAGCCCCAGCATTTT. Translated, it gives CSASDQGVGQPQHF.

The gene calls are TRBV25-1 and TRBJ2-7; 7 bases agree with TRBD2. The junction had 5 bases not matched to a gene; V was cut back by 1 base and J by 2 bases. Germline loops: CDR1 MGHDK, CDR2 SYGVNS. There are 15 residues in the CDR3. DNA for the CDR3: TGTGCCAGCAGTGAATGGGAGGGTGGAACCTACGAGCAGTACTTC. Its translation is CASSEWEGGTYEQYF.

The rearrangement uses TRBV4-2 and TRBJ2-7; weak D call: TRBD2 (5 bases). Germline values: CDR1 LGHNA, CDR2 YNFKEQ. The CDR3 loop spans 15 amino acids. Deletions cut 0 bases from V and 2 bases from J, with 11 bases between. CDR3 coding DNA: TGTGCCAGCAGCCAAGAAATAGCGACTACCTACGAGCAGTACTTC. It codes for CASSQEIATTYEQYF.

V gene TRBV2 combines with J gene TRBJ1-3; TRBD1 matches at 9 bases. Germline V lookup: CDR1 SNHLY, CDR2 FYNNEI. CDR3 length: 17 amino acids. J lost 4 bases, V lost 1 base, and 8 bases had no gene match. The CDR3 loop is CASSEEFRTGAGNTIYF. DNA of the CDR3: TGTGCCAGCAGTGAAGAGTTTCGGACAGGGGCCGGAAACACCATATATTTT.

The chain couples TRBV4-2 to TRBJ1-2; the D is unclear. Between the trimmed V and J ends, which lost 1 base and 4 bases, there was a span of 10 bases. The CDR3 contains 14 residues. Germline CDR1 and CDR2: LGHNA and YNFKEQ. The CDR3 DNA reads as TGTGCCAGCAGCCAAGGTTCGGGAACCTATGGCTACACCTTC. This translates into CASSQGSGTYGYTF.

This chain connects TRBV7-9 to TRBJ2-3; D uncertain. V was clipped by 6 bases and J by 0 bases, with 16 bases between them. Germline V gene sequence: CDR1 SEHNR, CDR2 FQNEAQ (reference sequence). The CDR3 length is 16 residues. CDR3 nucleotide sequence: TGTGCCAGCAGAGAAATGGGCCGTCCTAGCACAGATACGCAGTATTTT. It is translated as CASREMGRPSTDTQYF.

CDR3 sequence: CASSVSPGGVAYEQYF. For the CDR3, the DNA is TGTGCCAGCAGCGTAAGTCCGGGAGGGGTGGCCTACGAGCAGTACTTC. The rearrangement uses TRBV9 and TRBJ2-7; 8 positions agree with TRBD2. Germline V gene data show CDR1 as SGDLS and CDR2 as YYNGEE. The ends lost 1 base at V and 2 bases at J; junction bases unmatched: 8. The CDR3 runs to 16 residues.

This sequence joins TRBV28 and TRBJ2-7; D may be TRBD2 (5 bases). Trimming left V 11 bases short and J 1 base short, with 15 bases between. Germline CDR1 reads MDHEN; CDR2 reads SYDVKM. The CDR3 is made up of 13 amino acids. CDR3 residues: CASLSGLSYEQYF. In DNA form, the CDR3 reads TGTGCCTCCCTCTCGGGATTGTCCTACGAGCAGTACTTC.

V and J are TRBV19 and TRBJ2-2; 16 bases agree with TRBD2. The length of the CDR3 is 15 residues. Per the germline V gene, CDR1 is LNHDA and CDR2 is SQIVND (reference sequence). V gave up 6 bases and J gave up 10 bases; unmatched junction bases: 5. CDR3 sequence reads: CASRPGLAGGEELFF. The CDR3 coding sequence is TGTGCCAGTAGGCCGGGACTAGCGGGAGGGGAGGAGCTGTTTTTT.

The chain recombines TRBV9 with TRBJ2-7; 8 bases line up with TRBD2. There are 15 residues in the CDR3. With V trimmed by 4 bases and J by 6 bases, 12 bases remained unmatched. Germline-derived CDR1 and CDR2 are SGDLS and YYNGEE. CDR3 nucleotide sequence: TGTGCCAGCAGCAAAACCGGGGCGGGAGGTGCCGAGCAGTACTTC. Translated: CASSKTGAGGAEQYF. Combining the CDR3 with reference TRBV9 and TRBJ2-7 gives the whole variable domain DSGVTQTPKHLITATGQRVTLRCSPRSGDLSVYWYQQSLDQGLQFLIQYYNGEERAKGNILERFSAQQFPDLHSELNLSSLELGDSALYFCASSKTGAGGAEQYFGPGTRLTVT.

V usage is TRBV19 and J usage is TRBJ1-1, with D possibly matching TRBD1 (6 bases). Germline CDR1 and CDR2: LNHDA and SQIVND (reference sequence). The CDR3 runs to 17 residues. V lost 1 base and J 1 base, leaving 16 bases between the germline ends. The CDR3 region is CASSIGVRGGENTEAFF. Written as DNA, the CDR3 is TGTGCCAGTAGTATAGGTGTCAGGGGCGGAGAGAACACTGAAGCTTTCTTT.

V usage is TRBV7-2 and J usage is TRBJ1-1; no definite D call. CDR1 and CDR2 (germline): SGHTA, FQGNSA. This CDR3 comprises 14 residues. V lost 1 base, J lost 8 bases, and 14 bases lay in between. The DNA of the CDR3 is TGTGCCAGCAGCTTAGATGGCGGGCGAGGGGAAGCTTTCTTT. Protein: CASSLDGGRGEAFF. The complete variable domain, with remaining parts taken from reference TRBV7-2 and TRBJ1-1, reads GAGVSQSPSNKVTEKGKDVELRCDPISGHTALYWYRQSLGQGLEFLIYFQGNSAPDKSGLPSDRFSAERTGGSVSTLTIQRTQQEDSAVYLCASSLDGGRGEAFFGQGTRLTVV.

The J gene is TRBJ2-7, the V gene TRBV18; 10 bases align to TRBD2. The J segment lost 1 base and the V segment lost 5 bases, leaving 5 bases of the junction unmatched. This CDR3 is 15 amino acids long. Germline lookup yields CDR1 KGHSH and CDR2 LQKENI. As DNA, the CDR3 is TGTGCCAGCTCAAAGCGGGAGGGCCCTTCCTACGAGCAGTACTTC. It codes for CASSKREGPSYEQYF.

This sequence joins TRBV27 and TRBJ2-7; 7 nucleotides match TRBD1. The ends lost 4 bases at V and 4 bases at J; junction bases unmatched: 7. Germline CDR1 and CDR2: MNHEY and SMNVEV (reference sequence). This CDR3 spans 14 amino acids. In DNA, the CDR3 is TGTGCCAGCAGTTCTAGGACAGGTTTTTACGAGCAGTACTTC. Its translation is CASSSRTGFYEQYF.

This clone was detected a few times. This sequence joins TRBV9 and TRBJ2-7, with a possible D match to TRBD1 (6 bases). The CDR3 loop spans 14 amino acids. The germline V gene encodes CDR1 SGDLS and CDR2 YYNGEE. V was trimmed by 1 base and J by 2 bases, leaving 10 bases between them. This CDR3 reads CASSVTGFTYEQYF. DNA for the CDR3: TGTGCCAGCAGCGTAACAGGGTTCACCTACGAGCAGTACTTC.

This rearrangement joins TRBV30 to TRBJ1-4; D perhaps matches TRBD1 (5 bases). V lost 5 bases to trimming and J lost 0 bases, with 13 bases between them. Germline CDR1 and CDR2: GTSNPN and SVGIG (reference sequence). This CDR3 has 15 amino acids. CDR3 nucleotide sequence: TGTGCCTGGGTTTCCCCAGGGTCAACTAATGAAAAACTGTTTTTT. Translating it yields CAWVSPGSTNEKLFF.

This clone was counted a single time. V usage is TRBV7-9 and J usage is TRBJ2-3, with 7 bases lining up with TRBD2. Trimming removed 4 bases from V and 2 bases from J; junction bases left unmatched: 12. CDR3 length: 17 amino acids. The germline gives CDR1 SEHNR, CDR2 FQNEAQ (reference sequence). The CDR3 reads CASSSEWREWFTDTQYF. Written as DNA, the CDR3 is TGTGCCAGCAGCTCAGAGTGGCGGGAGTGGTTCACAGATACGCAGTATTTT. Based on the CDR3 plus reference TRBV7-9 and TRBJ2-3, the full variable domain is DTGVSQNPRHKITKRGQNVTFRCDPISEHNRLYWYRQTLGQGPEFLTYFQNEAQLEKSRLLSDRFSAERPKGSFSTLEIQRTEQGDSAMYLCASSSEWREWFTDTQYFGPGTRLTVL.

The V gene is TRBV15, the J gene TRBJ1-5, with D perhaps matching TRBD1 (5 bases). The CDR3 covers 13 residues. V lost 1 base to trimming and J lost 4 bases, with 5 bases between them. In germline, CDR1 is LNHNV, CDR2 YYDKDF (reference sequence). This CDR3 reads CATSRAGNQPQHF. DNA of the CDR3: TGTGCCACCAGCAGAGCAGGGAATCAGCCCCAGCATTTT.

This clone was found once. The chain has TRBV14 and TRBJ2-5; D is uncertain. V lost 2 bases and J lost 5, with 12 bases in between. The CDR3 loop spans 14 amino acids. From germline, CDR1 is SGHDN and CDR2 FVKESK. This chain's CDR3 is CASSQMAGTETQYF. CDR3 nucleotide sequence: TGTGCCAGCAGCCAAATGGCAGGCACCGAGACCCAGTACTTC.

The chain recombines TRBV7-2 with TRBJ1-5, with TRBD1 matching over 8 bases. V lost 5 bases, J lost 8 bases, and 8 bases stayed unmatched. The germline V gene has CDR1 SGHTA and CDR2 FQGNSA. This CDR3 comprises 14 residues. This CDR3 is CASSGTGPREPQHF. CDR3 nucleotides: TGTGCCAGCAGCGGGACAGGCCCCCGGGAGCCCCAGCATTTT.

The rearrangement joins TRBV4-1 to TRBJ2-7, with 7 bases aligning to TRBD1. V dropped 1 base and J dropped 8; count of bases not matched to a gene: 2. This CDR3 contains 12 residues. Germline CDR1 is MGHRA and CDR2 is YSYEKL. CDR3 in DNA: TGCGCCAGCAGCCAAGTACAGGGGCAGCAGTACTTC. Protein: CASSQVQGQQYF.

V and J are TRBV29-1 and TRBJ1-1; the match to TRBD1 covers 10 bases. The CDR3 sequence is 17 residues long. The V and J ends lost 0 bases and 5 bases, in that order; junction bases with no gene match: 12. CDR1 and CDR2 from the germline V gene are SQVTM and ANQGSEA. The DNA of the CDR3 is TGCAGCGTTGAAGAGATAGGGTATGGACAGGGGGAGACTGAAGCTTTCTTT. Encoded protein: CSVEEIGYGQGETEAFF.

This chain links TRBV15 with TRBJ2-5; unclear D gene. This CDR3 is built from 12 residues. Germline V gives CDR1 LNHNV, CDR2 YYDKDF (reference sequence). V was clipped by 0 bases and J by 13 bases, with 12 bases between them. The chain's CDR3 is CATSRDNRPRYF. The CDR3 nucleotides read TGTGCCACCAGCAGAGATAATAGGCCTAGGTACTTC.

The CDR3 nucleotides are TGCGCCAGCAGCCAAGATGCAGGGAGGCGTGAAAAACTGTTTTTT. Amino acids: CASSQDAGRREKLFF. This rearrangement joins TRBV4-1 to TRBJ1-4, with D possibly TRBD1 on 5 matching bases. Germline V gene data show CDR1 as MGHRA and CDR2 as YSYEKL. This CDR3 contains 15 residues. The V gene lost 0 bases and the J gene lost 7 bases, with 12 bases spanning the gap.

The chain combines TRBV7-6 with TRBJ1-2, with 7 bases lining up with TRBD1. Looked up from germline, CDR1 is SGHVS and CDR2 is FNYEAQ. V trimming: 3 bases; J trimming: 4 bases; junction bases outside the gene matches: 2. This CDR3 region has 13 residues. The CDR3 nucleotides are TGTGCCAGCAGCTTGGGACAGAGCTATGGCTACACCTTC. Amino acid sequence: CASSLGQSYGYTF.

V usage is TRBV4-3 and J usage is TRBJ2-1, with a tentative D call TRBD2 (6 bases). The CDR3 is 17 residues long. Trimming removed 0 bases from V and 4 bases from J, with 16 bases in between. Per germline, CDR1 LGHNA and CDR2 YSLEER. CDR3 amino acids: CASSQDNQWGEYNEQFF. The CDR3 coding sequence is TGCGCCAGCAGCCAAGATAACCAGTGGGGGGAATACAATGAGCAGTTCTTC.